This TCR beta chain was sequenced in a study of OX40 agonist ivuxolimab in advanced cancers. A few counts support this clone. Trimming took 2 bases from V and 1 from J, leaving 5 bases between them. Germline-derived CDR1 and CDR2 are MNHEY and SVGAGI. The CDR3 extends over 13 amino acids. Clones were read by immunoSEQ multiplex PCR, and TCRdb kept only the in-frame ones, dropping some. The sample holds 65,000 to 70,000 clones, roughly four fifths seen once. A history of autoimmune disease or systemic immunosuppression excluded patients. The chain joins TRBV6-5 to TRBJ1-1; D is undetermined. Source: CD4+ or CD8+ T cells sorted from blood, taken in a trial of the OX40 agonist ivuxolimab. The sequence was collected from an adult with an advanced solid tumor such as melanoma, head and neck, liver or kidney cancer. The CDR3 bases are TGTGCCAGCAGTTACATGGGGAACACTGAAGCTTTCTTT. It codes for CASSYMGNTEAFF.